The source of this T cell receptor (beta chain) is a study of cytomegalovirus exposure and HLA in healthy donors. On the study more broadly: The same platform used for the 500 to 850 first-cohort repertoires was also used for the 95 to 150 validation repertoires, as a later analysis reported.

The donors were in the roughly 130-subject validation cohort, distinct from the approximately 730-subject first cohort. Germline V gene sequence: CDR1 SGHRS, CDR2 YFSETQ. This CDR3 is built from 15 residues. V was cut by 4 bases and J by 2 bases, with 16 bases left in between. Study observations and caveats: It was reportedly the case that the classifier diagnosed cytomegalovirus status with high specificity and sensitivity. Researchers counted around 180 TCR beta chains as cytomegalovirus-associated.

Some clones are missing from TCRdb's copy, which holds only in-frame ones; the method was immunoSEQ multiplex PCR. The repertoire consists of approximately 300,000 clones, with 70% to 90% occurring once and the leading ten covering 0.75% to 0.85%. A remark on this clone: Its target is unknown.

Sequenced: PBMCs. The TCR originated in a woman under 30 in good health and CMV-seronegative. This chain links TRBV5-1 with TRBJ2-7, with a possible D match to TRBD1 (6 bases). In nucleotides, the CDR3 is TGCGCCAGCAGCCCAGGGGCCACGACGACCTACGAGCAGTACTTC. Amino acid sequence: CASSPGATTTYEQYF.